Listed here are 23 T cell receptor beta chains from one sample, sequenced in a study of T cell responses to AZD1222 COVID-19 vaccine. Clones were read by immunoSEQ multiplex PCR, and TCRdb kept only the in-frame ones, dropping some. The sample contains roughly 150,000 clones, about nine tenths of which appear only once. This specimen consisted of peripheral blood, obtained on day 0 of AZD1222 vaccination. All receptors come from an adult in good health.

The V and J genes are TRBV7-2 and TRBJ1-3; the D gene is possibly TRBD1 (5 bases). The germline CDR1 and CDR2 sequences are SGHTA and FQGNSA. The length of the CDR3 is 17 residues. Trimming took 3 bases from V and 2 from J, leaving 17 bases between them. The CDR3 region has the DNA TGTGCCAGCAGCTTGGCACCGGGACCCCGAGCTGGAAACACCATATATTTT. Amino acids: CASSLAPGPRAGNTIYF.

This chain joins TRBV6-2 or TRBV6-3 and TRBJ2-4; perhaps TRBD2 as D (5 bases). V was pared by 5 bases and J by 7 bases, with 9 bases between. Germline CDR1 and CDR2: MNHEY and SVGEGT. The CDR3 sequence is 12 residues long. The CDR3: CASSGPGNIQYF. The CDR3 DNA is TGTGCCAGCAGTGGGCCGGGGAACATTCAGTACTTC.

The chain couples TRBV30 to TRBJ1-5, with TRBD1 as a possible D gene (6 bases). Between the trimmed V and J ends, which lost 1 base and 7 bases, there was a span of 11 bases. The CDR3 extends over 13 amino acids. Looked up from germline, CDR1 is GTSNPN and CDR2 is SVGIG (reference sequence). The CDR3 DNA is TGTGCCTGGAGTGACAGGGCCCACCAGCCCCAGCATTTT. Residues: CAWSDRAHQPQHF.

This chain uses TRBV18 with TRBJ1-1, with D uncertain. The V gene lost 4 bases and the J gene lost 1 base, with 7 bases spanning the gap. Germline CDR1 is KGHSH and CDR2 is LQKENI. The CDR3 is made up of 13 amino acids. This CDR3 reads CASSLSQNTEAFF. The CDR3 DNA is TGTGCCAGCTCACTATCACAGAACACTGAAGCTTTCTTT.

J is TRBJ2-5 and V is TRBV30; 14 bases agree with TRBD2. CDR1 is GTSNPN and CDR2 is SVGIG in the germline V gene (reference sequence). With V trimmed by 2 bases and J by 3 bases, 8 bases remained unmatched. This CDR3 has 17 amino acids. The CDR3 region is CAWSPRRLAGGKETQYF. In nucleotides, the CDR3 is TGTGCCTGGAGTCCACGGAGACTAGCGGGAGGGAAAGAGACCCAGTACTTC.

This rearrangement joins TRBV28 to TRBJ2-2; possibly TRBD1 for D (6 bases). Per the germline V gene, CDR1 is MDHEN and CDR2 is SYDVKM. Trimming cost V 6 bases and J 0 bases, with 17 bases left between them. The CDR3 spans 17 residues. The CDR3 loop reads CASSVQGRLANTGELFF. The CDR3 bases are TGTGCCAGCAGCGTTCAGGGGCGATTAGCGAACACCGGGGAGCTGTTTTTT.

Concerning this clone itself: The same CDR3 can be traced to other DNA sequences in this sample. The chain carries TRBV27 and TRBJ1-1; D uncertain. Germline values: CDR1 MNHEY, CDR2 SMNVEV (reference sequence). The V and J ends lost 6 bases and 1 base respectively, with 6 bases between them. The CDR3 is 12 residues long. CDR3 loop: CASRTGNTEAFF. In nucleotides, the CDR3 is TGTGCCAGCAGGACGGGGAACACTGAAGCTTTCTTT.

This clone appeared a few times. The chain combines TRBV27 with TRBJ1-2; TRBD1 is a possible D gene (6 bases). The length of the CDR3 is 14 residues. Trimming removed 7 bases from V and 8 bases from J, with 20 bases in between. Germline lookup yields CDR1 MNHEY and CDR2 SMNVEV (reference sequence). The CDR3 nucleotides read TGTGCCAGCACCTCGGACAGCTCGCGTAGAGGCTACACCTTC. As protein: CASTSDSSRRGYTF.

CDR3 sequence reads: CAWKPAGLRGSHTEAFF. DNA for the CDR3: TGTGCCTGGAAACCTGCGGGCCTTCGGGGGAGTCACACTGAAGCTTTCTTT. This chain uses TRBV30 with TRBJ1-1; a weak D match, TRBD1 (5 bases). V shed 4 bases and J shed 3 bases, with 24 bases lying between them. Germline V gene lookup returns CDR1 GTSNPN and CDR2 SVGIG (reference sequence). The CDR3 has 17 residues.

This clone showed up just once. Different DNA sequences within this sample yield the same CDR3. The chain links TRBV6-2 or TRBV6-3 to TRBJ2-7, with TRBD2 matching 10 bases. J was trimmed by 3 bases and V by 0 bases; bases with no gene match: 2. Germline lookup yields CDR1 MNHEY and CDR2 SVGEGT. The CDR3 totals 15 residues. CDR3 sequence: CASSYSASGSYEQYF. In nucleotides, the CDR3 is TGTGCCAGCAGTTACTCGGCTAGCGGGAGCTACGAGCAGTACTTC.

DNA of the CDR3: TGTGCCAGCACTAGCGGGGGTTTCTCTGGGGCCAACGTCCTGACTTTC. This sequence encodes CASTSGGFSGANVLTF. This chain uses TRBV4-2 with TRBJ2-6, with 10 bases fitting TRBD2. Germline CDR1 reads LGHNA; CDR2 reads YNFKEQ. The CDR3 spans 16 residues. V shed 7 bases, J shed 0 bases, and the junction held 3 bases outside the gene matches.

The gene calls are TRBV29-1 and TRBJ2-1; D uncertain. This CDR3 is 11 amino acids long. V was clipped by 4 bases and J by 4 bases, with 5 bases between them. Germline values: CDR1 SQVTM, CDR2 ANQGSEA. CDR3 nucleotides: TGCAGCGTTGTAGGGTACAATGAGCAGTTCTTC. Amino acids: CSVVGYNEQFF.

V usage is TRBV3-1 (or the pseudogene TRBV3-2) and J usage is TRBJ2-1, with 11 bases fitting TRBD2. This CDR3 is built from 15 residues. V shed 4 bases, J shed 10 bases, and the junction held 9 bases outside the gene matches. Germline CDR1 LGHDT, CDR2 YNNKEL (reference sequence). CDR3 in DNA: TGTGCCAGCAGCCTCACTAGCGGGAGTATAGGAGAGCAGTTCTTC. Translation: CASSLTSGSIGEQFF.

This chain joins TRBV15 and TRBJ2-5; no clear D gene. The CDR3 is 15 amino acids. Trimming removed 9 bases from V and 0 bases from J, with 17 bases in between. Germline CDR1 reads LNHNV; CDR2 reads YYDKDF (reference sequence). As DNA, the CDR3 is TGTGCCACAGCCCGTGAAGGCAGTTACCAAGAGACCCAGTACTTC. This translates into CATAREGSYQETQYF.

The chain carries TRBV9 and TRBJ2-1; D remains ambiguous. This CDR3 region has 14 residues. The V and J ends lost 1 base and 2 bases respectively, with 7 bases between them. Germline V CDR1 and CDR2: SGDLS, YYNGEE. CDR3 sequence (DNA): TGTGCCAGCAGCGTACTGGGAACCTACAATGAGCAGTTCTTC. It specifies CASSVLGTYNEQFF.

The chain recombines TRBV7-8 with TRBJ1-5; the D gene is possibly TRBD1 (6 bases). CDR1 is SGHVS, CDR2 FQNEAQ, per germline. Trimming removed 1 base from V and 4 bases from J, with 11 bases in between. This CDR3 has 15 residues. CDR3 DNA sequence: TGTGCCAGCAGCTTAGGGTTGGACAGTAATCAGCCCCAGCATTTT. Translating it yields CASSLGLDSNQPQHF.

The gene calls are TRBV12-3 or TRBV12-4 and TRBJ2-1; D call uncertain. The V and J ends lost 3 bases and 12 bases respectively, with 15 bases between them. CDR3 length: 13 residues. In DNA, the CDR3 is TGTGCCAGCAGTTTTGACTGGAATCCTACGCAGTTCTTC. It translates to CASSFDWNPTQFF.

This sequence joins TRBV7-9 and TRBJ1-6; D might be TRBD1 (6 bases). The CDR3 has 17 residues. The germline V gene has CDR1 SEHNR and CDR2 FQNEAQ (reference sequence). Trimming shortened V by 6 bases and J by 0 bases, and 15 bases separated the two germline ends. The CDR3: CASSSNQGSSYNSPLHF. CDR3 DNA: TGTGCCAGCAGTTCTAATCAGGGGAGCTCCTATAATTCACCCCTCCACTTT.

This chain links TRBV9 with TRBJ2-6, with 7 bases fitting TRBD1. J lost 0 bases, V lost 4 bases, and 7 bases had no gene match. The germline V gene encodes CDR1 SGDLS and CDR2 YYNGEE. The CDR3 is 17 amino acids. CDR3 sequence (DNA): TGTGCCAGCAGCCCGACCGGGACAGCCTCTGGGGCCAACGTCCTGACTTTC. This sequence encodes CASSPTGTASGANVLTF.

The chain combines TRBV28 with TRBJ2-5; 7 nucleotides agree with TRBD2. V was pared by 1 base and J by 5 bases, with 4 bases of the junction left unmatched. This CDR3 has 14 residues. The germline V gene encodes CDR1 MDHEN and CDR2 SYDVKM. CDR3 sequence: CASSLLAGAETQYF. The CDR3 coding sequence is TGTGCCAGCAGTTTATTGGCGGGAGCTGAGACCCAGTACTTC.

The chain combines TRBV19 with TRBJ2-7; 7 bases fit TRBD1. The CDR3 runs to 15 residues. Germline V gene data show CDR1 as LNHDA and CDR2 as SQIVND (reference sequence). The ends lost 3 bases at V and 0 bases at J; junction bases unmatched: 5. The CDR3 sequence is CASSMKDRSSYEQYF. CDR3 nucleotides: TGTGCCAGTAGTATGAAGGACAGGAGCTCCTACGAGCAGTACTTC.

Points on this clone: At the DNA level, this CDR3 is encoded by other sequences in the same sample as well. The chain has TRBV28 and TRBJ1-5; possibly TRBD1 for D (5 bases). The germline V gene encodes CDR1 MDHEN and CDR2 SYDVKM. CDR3 length equals 13 residues. V lost 5 bases to trimming and J lost 7 bases, with 12 bases between them. CDR3 nucleotides: TGTGCCAGCAGTAGGCAGGGCGGGCAGCCCCAGCATTTT. Protein product: CASSRQGGQPQHF.

V usage is TRBV15 and J usage is TRBJ2-3, with D perhaps matching TRBD2 (6 bases). Trimming stripped 0 bases from V and 5 bases from J, with 15 bases between. The CDR3 consists of 16 residues. Germline V gene sequence: CDR1 LNHNV, CDR2 YYDKDF (reference sequence). CDR3 nucleotides: TGTGCCACCAGCAGAGATCTAGGCGGAGGGGTAGATACGCAGTATTTT. It encodes CATSRDLGGGVDTQYF.